Described below is a single T cell receptor (beta chain) sequence and its context. Its matching antigen is unknown. This sample is drawn from a study of response to subunit inactivated influenza vaccine. The study, taken as a whole, reports: It was suggested by the authors that few new T cells are recruited by each seasonal influenza vaccination.

Per the germline V gene, CDR1 is MDHEN and CDR2 is SYDVKM. The CDR3 spans 15 residues. Between the trimmed V and J ends, which lost 6 bases and 0 bases, there was a span of 12 bases. TCRdb redid the calling of the RT-PCR reads with MiXCR, one entry per CDR3 protein. The sample lists around 200,000 distinct CDR3 sequences, around 15% occurring once. The source was CD8+ T cells sorted from PBMCs, collected 5 days after vaccination. The chain employs TRBV28 and TRBJ1-5; no firm D call. This clonotype originated in a man aged 50-59 years who received an inactivated influenza vaccine. CDR3 sequence (DNA): TGTGCCAGCAGCTACCCCCAAGTTAGCAATCAGCCCCAGCATTTT. This encodes CASSYPQVSNQPQHF.